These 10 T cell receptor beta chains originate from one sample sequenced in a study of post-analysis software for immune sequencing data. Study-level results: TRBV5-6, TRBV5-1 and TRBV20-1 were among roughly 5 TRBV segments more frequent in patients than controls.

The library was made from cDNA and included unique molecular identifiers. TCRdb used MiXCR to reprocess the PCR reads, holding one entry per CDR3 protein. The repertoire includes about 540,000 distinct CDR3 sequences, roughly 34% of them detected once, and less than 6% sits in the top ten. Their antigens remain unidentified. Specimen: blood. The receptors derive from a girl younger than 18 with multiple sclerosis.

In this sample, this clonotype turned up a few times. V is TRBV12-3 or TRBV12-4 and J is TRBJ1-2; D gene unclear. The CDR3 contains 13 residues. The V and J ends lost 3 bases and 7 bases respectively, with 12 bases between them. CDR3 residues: CASSLFPNGGYTF. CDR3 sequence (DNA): TGTGCCAGCAGTTTGTTTCCGAACGGTGGCTACACCTTC.

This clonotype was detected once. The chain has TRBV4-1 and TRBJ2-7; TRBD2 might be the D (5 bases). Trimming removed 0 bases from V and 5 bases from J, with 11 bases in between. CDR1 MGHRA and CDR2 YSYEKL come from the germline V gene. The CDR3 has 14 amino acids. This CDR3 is CASSQDRGRDEQYF. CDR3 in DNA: TGCGCCAGCAGCCAAGATCGGGGTAGGGACGAGCAGTACTTC.

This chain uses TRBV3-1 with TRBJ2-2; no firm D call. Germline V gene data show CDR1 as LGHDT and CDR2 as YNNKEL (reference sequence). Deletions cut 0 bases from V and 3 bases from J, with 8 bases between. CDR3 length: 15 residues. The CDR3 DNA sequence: TGTGCCAGCAGCCAAGACAGGATTCACACCGGGGAGCTGTTTTTT. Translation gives CASSQDRIHTGELFF.

CDR3 region: CASSLGGSGAGDTQYF. The CDR3, as DNA: TGTGCCAGCAGCTTAGGAGGGTCGGGGGCGGGAGATACGCAGTATTTT. The rearrangement links TRBV7-2 to TRBJ2-3; D is possibly TRBD1 or TRBD2 (6 bases each). Trimming pared 1 base from V and 5 bases from J, leaving 16 bases between. Per the germline V gene, CDR1 is SGHTA and CDR2 is FQGNSA. The CDR3 loop spans 16 amino acids.

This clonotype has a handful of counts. The CDR3 DNA reads as TGTGCCAGCAGTCCCTTAAGCGGGGGATTCAATGAGCAGTTCTTC. It codes for CASSPLSGGFNEQFF. The V call is TRBV12-3 or TRBV12-4, the J call TRBJ2-1; 8 bases match TRBD2. The CDR3 length is 15 residues. V dropped 5 bases and J dropped 6; count of bases not matched to a gene: 9.

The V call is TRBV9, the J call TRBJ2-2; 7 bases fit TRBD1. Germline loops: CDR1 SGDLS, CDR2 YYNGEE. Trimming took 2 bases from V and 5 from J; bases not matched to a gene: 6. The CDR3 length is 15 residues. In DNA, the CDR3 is TGTGCCAGCAGCGTCGACAGGGTTGGGACCGGGGAGCTGTTTTTT. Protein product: CASSVDRVGTGELFF.

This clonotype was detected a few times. This CDR3 is CASKPLGVPSGYTF. CDR3 DNA sequence: TGTGCCAGCAAACCCCTAGGGGTCCCCTCTGGCTACACCTTC. The rearrangement uses TRBV13 and TRBJ1-2; D perhaps matches TRBD1 (5 bases). The germline V and J ends were trimmed by 7 bases and 7 bases, with 19 bases remaining between them. Looked up from germline, CDR1 is PRHDT and CDR2 is FYEKMQ (reference sequence). The CDR3 covers 14 residues.

CDR3 amino acids: CASTKSGGAYNEQFF. The CDR3, as DNA: TGTGCCAGCACCAAAAGCGGGGGGGCTTACAATGAGCAGTTCTTC. The genes are TRBV7-8 and TRBJ2-1; TRBD2 agrees at 10 bases. The CDR3 length is 15 residues. The V gene end was trimmed by 7 bases and the J gene end by 4 bases; junction bases not matched to a gene: 7. From germline, CDR1 is SGHVS and CDR2 FQNEAQ.

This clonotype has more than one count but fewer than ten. CDR3 DNA: TGCAGTGCTAGAGACCCGGCAGACTATGGCTACACCTTC. Translated: CSARDPADYGYTF. This chain joins TRBV20-1 and TRBJ1-2; no clear D. The CDR3 is made up of 13 amino acids. Germline V CDR1 and CDR2: DFQATT, SNEGSKA (reference sequence). Trimming pared 0 bases from V and 3 bases from J, leaving 8 bases between.

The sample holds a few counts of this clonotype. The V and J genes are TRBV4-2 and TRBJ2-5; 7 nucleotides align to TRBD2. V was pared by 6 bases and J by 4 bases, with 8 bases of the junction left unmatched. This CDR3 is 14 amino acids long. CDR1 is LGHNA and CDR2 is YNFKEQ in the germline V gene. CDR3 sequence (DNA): TGTGCCAGCAGTCCACTAGCGACCGGAGAGACCCAGTACTTC. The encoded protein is CASSPLATGETQYF.